Following are 10 T cell receptor beta chains from one sample sequenced in a study of blood T cell repertoires in COVID-19. Here immunoSEQ multiplex PCR was the method, and the copy in TCRdb shows in-frame clones only, minus some. The profile shows under 300,000 clones, less than 85% of them singletons. Sequencing used peripheral blood. These receptors were obtained from an elderly woman with active or convalescent COVID-19.

The rearrangement uses TRBV5-6 and TRBJ2-1; 8 nucleotides match TRBD2. Germline values: CDR1 SGHDT, CDR2 YYEEEE. This CDR3 is 14 amino acids long. The junction had 6 bases not matched to a gene; V was cut back by 4 bases and J by 6 bases. CDR3 sequence reads: CASSAGTRGNEQFF. CDR3 nucleotide sequence: TGTGCCAGCAGCGCCGGGACTAGAGGCAATGAGCAGTTCTTC.

The genes are TRBV2 and TRBJ1-1; no definite D call. V was shortened by 4 bases and J by 0 bases, with 6 bases between the two germline ends. CDR3 length: 13 amino acids. Germline CDR1 reads SNHLY; CDR2 reads FYNNEI. The CDR3 is CASSVDMNTEAFF. The CDR3 bases are TGTGCCAGCAGTGTCGACATGAACACTGAAGCTTTCTTT.

This sequence joins TRBV19 and TRBJ1-5, with D possibly TRBD1 on 5 matching bases. Germline-derived CDR1 and CDR2 are LNHDA and SQIVND (reference sequence). V was cut by 5 bases and J by 0 bases, with 11 bases left in between. The CDR3 contains 15 residues. The CDR3 sequence: CASSRVGASNQPQHF. Here the CDR3 DNA reads TGTGCCAGTAGTCGGGTAGGGGCTAGCAATCAGCCCCAGCATTTT.

This clone was seen once. The J gene is TRBJ1-1, the V gene TRBV29-1; D is possibly TRBD1 (6 bases). This CDR3 comprises 13 residues. The V gene's germline CDR1 is SQVTM and CDR2 ANQGSEA. V was cut by 6 bases and J by 1 base, with 12 bases left in between. The CDR3 loop is CSVGGQRNTEAFF. The CDR3 nucleotides read TGCAGCGTGGGGGGGCAAAGGAACACTGAAGCTTTCTTT.

The V call is TRBV5-1, the J call TRBJ2-1; 12 bases agree with TRBD2. The CDR3 is 18 residues long. From germline, CDR1 is SGHRS and CDR2 YFSETQ. J was trimmed by 2 bases and V by 0 bases; bases with no gene match: 6. The CDR3 DNA follows: TGCGCCAGCAGCTTGGTGGCTAGCGGGGGGGCTGCCTACAATGAGCAGTTCTTC. Translation gives CASSLVASGGAAYNEQFF.

The rearrangement joins TRBV5-5 to TRBJ1-2, with a tentative D call TRBD1 (5 bases). The CDR3 contains 14 residues. Germline loops: CDR1 SGHKS, CDR2 YYEKEE (reference sequence). V lost 5 bases, J lost 1 base, and 12 bases lay in between. CDR3 sequence: CASSSGPGNYGYTF. CDR3 coding DNA: TGTGCCAGCAGTTCAGGGCCCGGTAACTATGGCTACACCTTC.

The V gene is TRBV6-5, the J gene TRBJ1-1; weak D call: TRBD1 (5 bases). The V gene lost 8 bases and the J gene lost 7 bases, with 23 bases spanning the gap. The CDR3 totals 15 residues. The germline CDR1 and CDR2 sequences are MNHEY and SVGAGI. This CDR3 is CASSPPGGAKFEAFF. The CDR3 bases are TGTGCCAGCTCCCCCCCGGGAGGGGCTAAATTTGAAGCTTTCTTT.

The table lists this clone with a few counts. The gene calls are TRBV28 and TRBJ1-2; D gene ambiguous. This CDR3 spans 14 amino acids. Per germline, CDR1 MDHEN and CDR2 SYDVKM. Trimming took off 6 bases at V and 8 bases at J, with 19 bases between the two ends. CDR3 in DNA: TGTGCCAGCAGACGTCACTCTTCGAGCGCCGGCTACACCTTC. It specifies CASRRHSSSAGYTF.

The chain has TRBV28 and TRBJ2-7; 9 bases map to TRBD2. Germline assignment: CDR1 MDHEN and CDR2 SYDVKM. The CDR3 is 15 residues long. J lost 4 bases, V lost 2 bases, and 6 bases had no gene match. CDR3 in DNA: TGTGCCAGCAGTTTAGTGGCGGGGGGGCGGTACGAGCAGTACTTC. Its translation: CASSLVAGGRYEQYF.

This sequence joins TRBV27 and TRBJ2-1, with 9 bases matching TRBD1. V lost 6 bases to trimming and J lost 7 bases; unmatched junction nucleotides: 10. The germline CDR1 and CDR2 sequences are MNHEY and SMNVEV (reference sequence). The CDR3 loop spans 15 amino acids. This CDR3 is CASSLLGTGRNEQFF. CDR3 in DNA: TGTGCCAGCAGCCTCCTTGGGACAGGGCGGAATGAGCAGTTCTTC.